This T cell receptor (beta chain) is from a study of TIL therapy for anti-PD-1-resistant metastatic lung cancer. Sequencing used immunoSEQ v3. Repertoires were generated with immunoSEQ multiplex PCR, while TCRdb's copy carries only in-frame clones and drops some. The sample lists more than 10,000 clones; around three fifths were seen once. Trimming took off 5 bases at V and 5 bases at J, with 18 bases between the two ends. Germline CDR1 is SGHTA and CDR2 is FQGTGA. This CDR3 spans 15 amino acids. Time point described: pre-treatment sample, taken before nivolumab and TIL therapy. Tumor tissue came from excised metastases, mostly pleural nodules or supraclavicular lymph nodes.

The clonotype was recovered from a person between 25 and 80 years old with non-small cell lung cancer. The sample consisted of tumor tissue, taken at baseline. This chain connects TRBV7-3 to TRBJ2-5; perhaps D is TRBD1 or TRBD2 (6 bases each). The DNA of the CDR3 is TGTGCCAGCAGCCGTACCGGGGGCGCGCAGGAGACCCAGTACTTC. Protein sequence: CASSRTGGAQETQYF. Combining the CDR3 with reference TRBV7-3 and TRBJ2-5 gives the whole variable domain GAGVSQTPSNKVTEKGKYVELRCDPISGHTALYWYRQSLGQGPEFLIYFQGTGAADDSGLPNDRFFAVRPEGSVSTLKIQRTERGDSAVYLCASSRTGGAQETQYFGPGTRLLVL.